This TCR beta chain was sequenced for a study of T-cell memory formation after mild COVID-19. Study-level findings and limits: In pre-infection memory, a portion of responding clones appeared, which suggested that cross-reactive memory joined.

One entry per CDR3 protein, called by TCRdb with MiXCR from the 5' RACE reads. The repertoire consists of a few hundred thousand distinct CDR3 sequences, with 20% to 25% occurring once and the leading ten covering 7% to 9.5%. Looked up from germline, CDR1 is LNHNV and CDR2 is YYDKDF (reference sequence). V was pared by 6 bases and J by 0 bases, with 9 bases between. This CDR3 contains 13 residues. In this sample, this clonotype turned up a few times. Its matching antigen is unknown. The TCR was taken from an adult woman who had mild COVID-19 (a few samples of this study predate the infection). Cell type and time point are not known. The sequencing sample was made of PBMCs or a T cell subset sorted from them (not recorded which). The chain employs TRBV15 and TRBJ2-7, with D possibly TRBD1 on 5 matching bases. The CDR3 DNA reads TGTGCCACCAGGAAGACAGTCTCCTACGAGCAGTACTTC. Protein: CATRKTVSYEQYF.